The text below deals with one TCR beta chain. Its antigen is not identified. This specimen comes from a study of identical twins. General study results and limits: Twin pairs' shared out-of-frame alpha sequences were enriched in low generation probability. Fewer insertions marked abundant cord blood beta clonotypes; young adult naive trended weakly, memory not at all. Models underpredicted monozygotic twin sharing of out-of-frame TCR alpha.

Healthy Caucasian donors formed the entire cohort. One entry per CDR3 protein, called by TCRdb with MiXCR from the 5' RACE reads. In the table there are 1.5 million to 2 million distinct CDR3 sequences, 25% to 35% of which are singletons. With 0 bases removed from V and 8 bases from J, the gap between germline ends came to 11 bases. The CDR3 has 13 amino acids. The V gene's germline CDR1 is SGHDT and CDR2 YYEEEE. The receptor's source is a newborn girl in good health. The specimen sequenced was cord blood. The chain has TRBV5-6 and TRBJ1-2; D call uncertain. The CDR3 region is CASSLESGQGYTF. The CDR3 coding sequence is TGTGCCAGCAGCTTGGAGTCCGGGCAAGGCTACACCTTC.